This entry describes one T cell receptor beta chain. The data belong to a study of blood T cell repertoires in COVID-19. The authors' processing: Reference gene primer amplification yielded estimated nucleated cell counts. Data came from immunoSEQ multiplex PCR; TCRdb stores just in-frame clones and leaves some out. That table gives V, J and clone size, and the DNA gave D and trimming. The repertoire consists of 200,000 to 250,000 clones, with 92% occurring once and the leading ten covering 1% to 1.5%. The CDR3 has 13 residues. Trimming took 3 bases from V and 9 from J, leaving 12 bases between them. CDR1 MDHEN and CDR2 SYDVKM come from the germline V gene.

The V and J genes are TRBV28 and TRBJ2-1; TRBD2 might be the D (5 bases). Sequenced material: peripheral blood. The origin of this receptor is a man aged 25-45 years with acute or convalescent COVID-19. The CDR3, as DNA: TGTGCCAGCAGTTTGTCACTAGAAAGTGAGCAGTTCTTC. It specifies CASSLSLESEQFF.